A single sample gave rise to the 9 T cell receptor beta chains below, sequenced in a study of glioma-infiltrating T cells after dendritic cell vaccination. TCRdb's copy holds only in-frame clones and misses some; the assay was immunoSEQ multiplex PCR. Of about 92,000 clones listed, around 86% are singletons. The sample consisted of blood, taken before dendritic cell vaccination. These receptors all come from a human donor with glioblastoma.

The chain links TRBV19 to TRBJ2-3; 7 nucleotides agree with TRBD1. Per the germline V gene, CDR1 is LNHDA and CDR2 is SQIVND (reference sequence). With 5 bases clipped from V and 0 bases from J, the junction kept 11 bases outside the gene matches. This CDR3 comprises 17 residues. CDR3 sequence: CASSARNRGSSTDTQYF. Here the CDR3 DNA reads TGTGCCAGTAGTGCTCGTAACAGGGGATCTAGCACAGATACGCAGTATTTT.

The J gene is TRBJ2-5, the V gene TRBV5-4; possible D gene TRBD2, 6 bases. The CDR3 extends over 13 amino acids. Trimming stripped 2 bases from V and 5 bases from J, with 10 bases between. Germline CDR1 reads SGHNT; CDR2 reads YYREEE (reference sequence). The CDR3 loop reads CASSFISGETQYF. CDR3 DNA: TGTGCCAGCAGCTTTATCAGCGGGGAGACCCAGTACTTC.

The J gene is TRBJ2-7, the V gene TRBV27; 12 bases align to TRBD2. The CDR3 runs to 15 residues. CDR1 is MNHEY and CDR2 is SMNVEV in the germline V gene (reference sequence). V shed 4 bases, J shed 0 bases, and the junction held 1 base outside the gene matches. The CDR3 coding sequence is TGTGCCAGCAGTTGGACTAGCGGGAACTCCTACGAGCAGTACTTC. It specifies CASSWTSGNSYEQYF.

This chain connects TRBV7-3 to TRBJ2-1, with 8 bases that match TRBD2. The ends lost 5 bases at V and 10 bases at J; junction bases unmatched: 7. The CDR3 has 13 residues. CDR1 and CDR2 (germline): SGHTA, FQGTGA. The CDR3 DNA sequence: TGTGCCAGCAGCCCTACTGGCGGGGGGGAGCAGTTCTTC. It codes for CASSPTGGGEQFF.

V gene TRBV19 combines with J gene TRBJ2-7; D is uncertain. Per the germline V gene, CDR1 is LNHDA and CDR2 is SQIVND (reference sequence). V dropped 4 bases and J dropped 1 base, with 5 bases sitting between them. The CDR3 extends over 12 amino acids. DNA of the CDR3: TGTGCCAGTAGTACCCCATCCTACGAGCAGTACTTC. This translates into CASSTPSYEQYF.

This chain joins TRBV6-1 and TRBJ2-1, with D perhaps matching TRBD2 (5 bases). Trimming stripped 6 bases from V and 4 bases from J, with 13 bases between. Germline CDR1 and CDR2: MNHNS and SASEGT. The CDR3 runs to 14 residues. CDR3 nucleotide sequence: TGTGCCAGCAGGAGGGTAGGGAGTTACAATGAGCAGTTCTTC. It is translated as CASRRVGSYNEQFF.

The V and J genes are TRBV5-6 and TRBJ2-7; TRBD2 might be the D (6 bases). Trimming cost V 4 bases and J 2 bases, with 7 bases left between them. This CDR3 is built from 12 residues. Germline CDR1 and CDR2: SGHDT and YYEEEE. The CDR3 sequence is CASSGGTYEQYF. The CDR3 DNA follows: TGTGCCAGCAGCGGCGGGACCTACGAGCAGTACTTC.

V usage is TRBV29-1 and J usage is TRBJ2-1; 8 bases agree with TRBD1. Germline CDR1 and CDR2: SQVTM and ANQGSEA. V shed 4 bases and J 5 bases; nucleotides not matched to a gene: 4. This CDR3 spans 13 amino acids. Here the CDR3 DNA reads TGCAGCGTTGGACAGGGGATTGACAATGAGCAGTTCTTC. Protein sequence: CSVGQGIDNEQFF.

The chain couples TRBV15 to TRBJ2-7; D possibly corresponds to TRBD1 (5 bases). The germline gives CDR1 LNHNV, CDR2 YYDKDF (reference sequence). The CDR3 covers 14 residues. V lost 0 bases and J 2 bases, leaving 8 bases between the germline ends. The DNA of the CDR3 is TGTGCCACCAGCAGAGAAACAGGCCCCTACGAGCAGTACTTC. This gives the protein CATSRETGPYEQYF. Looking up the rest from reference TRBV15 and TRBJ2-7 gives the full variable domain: DAMVIQNPRYQVTQFGKPVTLSCSQTLNHNVMYWYQQKSSQAPKLLFHYYDKDFNNEADTPDNFQSRRPNTSFCFLDIRSPGLGDTAMYLCATSRETGPYEQYFGPGTRLTVT.